This T cell receptor (beta chain) derives from a study of control samples from healthy donors and cancer patients. Trimming stripped 6 bases from V and 3 bases from J, with 18 bases between. This CDR3 contains 15 residues. CDR1 and CDR2 (germline): MNHEY, SMNVEV (reference sequence). TCRdb keeps only in-frame clones here, not all; method: immunoSEQ multiplex PCR. The sample lists roughly 450,000 clones; 75% to 95% were seen once. What was sequenced was PBMCs. V and J are TRBV27 and TRBJ2-7, with D perhaps TRBD2 (6 bases). This TCR came from a man aged 40-49 years with head and neck cancer. The CDR3 coding sequence is TGTGCCAGCAGACTTACTGGGACTGGGAACTACGAGCAGTACTTC. Its translation is CASRLTGTGNYEQYF.